Here is one T cell receptor (beta chain) with its context. No antigen is known for it. This sample was taken from a study of T cells expressing NK-cell markers. Study results and caveats: More than five of the donors carried dominant NKG2C+ clonotypes that took up about 1.0-7.5% of their CD8+ T cells. It is unclear if expanded NKG2C-expressing clones target HCMV antigens.

TCRdb re-called the 5' RACE reads and shows each CDR3 protein once, DNA omitted. The sample's table shows 200,000 to 300,000 distinct CDR3 sequences. CDR3 size: 15 residues. Germline V gene sequence: CDR1 SGHVS, CDR2 FQNEAQ. The genes are TRBV7-8 and TRBJ2-1; TCRdb reports TRBD2, a call that lacks DNA to check it against. The sample taken for sequencing was blood T cells: a sorted CD56 or NKG2C T cell subset, CD4+ or CD8+ T cells, or bulk PBMC T cells (not recorded which). The sequence was obtained from a man aged 18 to 35 in good health. This CDR3 reads CASSFWREGPNEQFF.